The TCR beta chain under discussion was sequenced for a study of blood T cell repertoires in COVID-19. Study-wide context: Acute-phase and convalescent COVID-19 samples originated in the United States, Italy and Spain.

Trimming at V came to 0 bases and at J to 7 bases, leaving 10 bases not matched to a gene. The CDR3 spans 15 residues. Germline loops: CDR1 SGHDT, CDR2 YYEEEE. This clone was found once. This table comes from immunoSEQ multiplex PCR, and its TCRdb copy is limited to in-frame clones, with some not included. The profile shows some 76,000 clones, over 70% of them singletons. Specimen: peripheral blood. The TCR originated in a man aged 45 to 65 with acute or convalescent COVID-19. V gene TRBV5-6 combines with J gene TRBJ2-7, with 7 positions matching TRBD2. CDR3 region: CASSLDGAGRGEQYF. As DNA, the CDR3 is TGTGCCAGCAGCTTGGATGGAGCGGGACGAGGGGAGCAGTACTTC. Using reference TRBV5-6 and TRBJ2-7 for the parts outside the CDR3, the full variable domain is DAGVTQSPTHLIKTRGQQVTLRCSPKSGHDTVSWYQQALGQGPQFIFQYYEEEERQRGNFPDRFSGHQFPNYSSELNVNALLLGDSALYLCASSLDGAGRGEQYFGPGTRLTVT.